Listed below are T cell receptor beta chains from one sample, sequenced in a study of spatial heterogeneity in lung cancer. TCRdb used MiXCR to reprocess the 5' RACE reads, holding one entry per CDR3 protein. Of 20,000 to 25,000 distinct CDR3 sequences detected, roughly 6.5% appear once; the ten largest clones hold about a tenth. The source was lung tumor tissue, collected at surgery. The receptors were sampled from a male donor with early-stage non-small cell lung cancer. CDR3s include the opening cysteine and the closing phenylalanine or tryptophan. Fields, in order: clone size, V gene, D gene, J gene, CDR3 protein. The D gene is left open where the match is weak. Some rows have no size entry. The others give once, few or many, or a class for an expanded clone.

few	TRBV7-2	NA	TRBJ2-7	CASSLDRIEQYF
many	TRBV2	TRBD1	TRBJ2-1	CASSPGDRGKFF
few	TRBV7-9	TRBD2	TRBJ2-1	CASNPGGDNEQFF
few	TRBV6-1	NA	TRBJ1-4	CASSVGRGGEKLFF
many	TRBV12-3/TRBV12-4	TRBD1	TRBJ2-1	CASSPSPGQGYNEQFF
many	TRBV10-3	NA	TRBJ2-2	CAIRFPTVGLNTGELFF
few	TRBV19	TRBD2	TRBJ2-1	CASSSRGGARDEQFF
many	TRBV4-3	NA	TRBJ2-3	CASSQLGGNTQYF
many	TRBV29-1	NA	TRBJ2-1	CSAIPGLGEQFF
many	TRBV6-2/TRBV6-3	NA	TRBJ2-1	CASSSQWGEQFF
NA	TRBV6-6	TRBD2	TRBJ2-2	CASSYPTSGGGEELFF
few	TRBV5-1	NA	TRBJ1-1	CASSLVSRNTEAFF
medium-sized	TRBV5-6	TRBD2	TRBJ2-5	CASSRRLAGGAETQYF
many	TRBV5-6	TRBD1	TRBJ2-1	CASSLSGTGYNEQFF
many	TRBV6-6	NA	TRBJ2-5	CASSYGPGTSKTQYF
NA	TRBV6-6	NA	TRBJ1-3	CASSYSQGGHTIYF
many	TRBV2	NA	TRBJ1-1	CASSVRSTEDIF
many	TRBV5-1	TRBD1	TRBJ2-2	CASSAWTGTNTGELFF
NA	TRBV4-2	NA	TRBJ1-1	CASSQDTQKRTEAFF
many	TRBV7-9	NA	TRBJ1-1	CASSPAGVVFGTEAFF
many	TRBV18	TRBD1	TRBJ2-1	CASSPGTDEQFF
many	TRBV10-3	NA	TRBJ1-1	CATRTAGSTEAFF
medium-sized	TRBV5-1	NA	TRBJ1-1	CASSLGYQNTEAFF
many	TRBV11-1	TRBD2	TRBJ2-2	CASSQGLAGGSGELFF
few	TRBV5-6	NA	TRBJ2-1	CASSRRDHYNEQFF
many	TRBV28	NA	TRBJ2-6	CASSLLGGTGANVLTF
few	TRBV11-2	TRBD1	TRBJ2-3	CASSPNRGDTQYF
many	TRBV20-1	NA	TRBJ2-1	CSARVRKSYNEQFF
many	TRBV7-2	NA	TRBJ2-3	CASSTQYTDTQYF
few	TRBV6-1	TRBD2	TRBJ2-5	CASSAPMGLAGGSPRETQYF
many	TRBV19	TRBD1	TRBJ2-1	CASSVGTGTYNEQFF
few	TRBV5-8	NA	TRBJ1-1	CASSLGAAGEAFF
NA	TRBV5-1	TRBD2	TRBJ2-2	CASRAGPALGELFF
NA	TRBV5-1	TRBD1	TRBJ1-5	CASSSWAGQPQRF
many	TRBV7-2	NA	TRBJ1-5	CASSLGSRGQPQHF
many	TRBV20-1	NA	TRBJ1-4	CSARDQTNEKLFF
many	TRBV23-1	NA	TRBJ2-7	CASSPRVGSSYEQYF
many	TRBV29-1	NA	TRBJ2-1	CSVGGGQLSYNEQFF
many	TRBV19	NA	TRBJ1-4	CASMRRNRNNEKLFF
NA	TRBV12-3/TRBV12-4	TRBD2	TRBJ2-1	CASSLRSGSSYNEQFF
few	TRBV6-2/TRBV6-3	NA	TRBJ1-1	CASSYTNTEAFF
few	TRBV6-2/TRBV6-3	NA	TRBJ2-7	CASPRSLIYEQYF
many	TRBV24-1	TRBD2	TRBJ2-3	CATSDQRGEGTDTQYF
many	TRBV5-5	TRBD1	TRBJ2-3	CASSLGDRGFDTQYF
NA	TRBV12-3/TRBV12-4	NA	TRBJ1-1	CASSGATGRAFF
NA	TRBV7-2	NA	TRBJ2-1	CASSLGLVDQIFQLF
many	TRBV5-1	NA	TRBJ1-1	CASSLDRVTEAFF
many	TRBV5-1	NA	TRBJ2-1	CASSSGGYNEQFF
many	TRBV7-2	NA	TRBJ2-7	CASSPPRGEQYF
few	TRBV15	NA	TRBJ1-4	CATSRVGAAEKLFF
few	TRBV28	NA	TRBJ2-1	CASSSGPIMLREQFF
few	TRBV20-1	TRBD2	TRBJ2-7	CSARELGRVSYEQYF